This paragraph reports one TCR beta chain. Its recognized antigen is unknown. Base qualities are not at hand, and no much larger clone is one base apart. This sample is part of a study of OX40 agonist ivuxolimab in advanced cancers. In the study overall: The costimulatory receptor OX40 (CD134) was targeted by ivuxolimab, a fully human IgG2 agonistic monoclonal antibody. Intravenous ivuxolimab was administered to patients every 2 weeks at six dose levels: 0.01, 0.1, 0.3, 1.5, 3 and 10 mg/kg. Of the roughly 51 patients in dose escalation, 19 had hepatocellular carcinoma, some 15 had melanoma, 9 had renal cell carcinoma and 9 had head and neck cancer. In the dose-escalation cohort, 70% to 90% of patients were male, and the mean age was 60 years with a range of roughly 20 to 85. Patients were allowed to have had prior anti-PD-1, anti-PD-L1 or anti-CTLA-4 therapy, and around two fifths of the dose-escalation patients had been treated with checkpoint inhibitors. Three dose-escalation patients achieved partial responses, one with hepatocellular carcinoma and two with cutaneous melanoma. Peripheral TCRbeta sequencing was intended to test whether TCR sequence diversity was altered and clonal T-cell expansion was caused by ivuxolimab. The monotherapy dose-escalation portion (N of about 49 patients) of the phase I ivuxolimab trial is reported in the paper.

Genomic DNA was extracted from sorted cells for sequencing of the TCRbeta CDR3 region. The immunoSEQ Assay was used for sequencing of TCRbeta CDR3 regions. TCRdb took over this immuneACCESS table, retaining in-frame rearrangements with V and J assigned. Such tables are incomplete; in checked studies, under half of the missing clones stem from an unresolved V gene, and the remainder is unexplained. The sample records roughly 66,000 clones, 75% to 85% of which are singletons. The ten most abundant clones make up about 0.42% of the sample. Summary of the overall study and its limitations: The antigen specificity of the peripheral T cells that underwent clonal expansion was not determined. On average, CD8+ T cells showed more expanded clones than CD4+ T cells after ivuxolimab. At doses of 0.1 to 3.0 mg/kg, clonal expansion of both CD4+ and CD8+ T cells in blood was seen between baseline and week 6. Low levels of normalized T-cell clonal expansion were also seen in some patients who did not respond. Partial responders in the 0.1-3.0 mg/kg groups had among the lowest normalized peripheral clonal expansion, especially among CD8+ T cells.

The trial excluded patients who had a history of autoimmune disease or who were on systemic immunosuppression. Peripheral blood for TCR sequencing was drawn from every dose cohort at baseline, at cycle 4 day 1 and at cycle 7 day 1. The samples were drawn from a first-in-human, open-label, multicenter phase I dose-escalation trial of ivuxolimab. Adults with locally advanced or metastatic head and neck squamous cell, hepatocellular, melanoma or renal cell carcinoma were enrolled in the trial. Before TCR sequencing, CD4+ T cells and CD8+ T cells were sorted from peripheral blood as separate populations. The clonotype originates from an adult with an advanced solid tumor such as melanoma, head and neck, liver or kidney cancer. The sequencing used CD4+ or CD8+ T cells sorted from blood, collected in a trial of the OX40 agonist ivuxolimab.

In nucleotides, the sequence is TGTGCCAGCAGCTTAGAAGGAGTGGGCAAGGCGTTTGAAGCTTTCTTT. The encoded protein is CASSLEGVGKAFEAFF. Here the chain combines TRBV7-8 and TRBJ1-1; the D gene remains uncertain. CDR1 and CDR2 are read off the germline V gene as SGHVS and FQNEAQ. From its cysteine to its phenylalanine, the CDR3 spans 16 amino acids. The only DNA kept is the CDR3, 48 bases in frame from the first base. Cut back by 1 base and 7 bases, the V and J ends lie 19 bases apart.